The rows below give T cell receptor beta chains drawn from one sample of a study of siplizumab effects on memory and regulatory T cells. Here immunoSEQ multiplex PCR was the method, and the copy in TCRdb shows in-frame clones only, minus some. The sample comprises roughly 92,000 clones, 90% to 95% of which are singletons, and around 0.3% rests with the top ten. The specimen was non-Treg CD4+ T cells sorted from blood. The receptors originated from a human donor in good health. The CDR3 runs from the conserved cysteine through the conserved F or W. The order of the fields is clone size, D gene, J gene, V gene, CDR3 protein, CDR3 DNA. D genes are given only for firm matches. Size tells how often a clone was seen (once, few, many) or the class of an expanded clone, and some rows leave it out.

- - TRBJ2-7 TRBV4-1 CASSQVDGTSYEQYF TGCGCCAGCAGCCAGGTGGACGGAACCTCCTACGAGCAGTACTTC
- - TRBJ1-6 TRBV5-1 CASSLVTARFNSPLHF TGCGCCAGCAGCTTGGTGACAGCCAGATTTAATTCACCCCTCCACTTT
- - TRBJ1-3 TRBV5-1 CASSLDPDGNTIYF TGCGCCAGCAGCTTGGACCCGGATGGAAACACCATATATTTT
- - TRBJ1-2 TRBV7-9 CASSLGVGQNYGYTF TGTGCCAGCAGCTTAGGTGTAGGACAGAACTATGGCTACACCTTC
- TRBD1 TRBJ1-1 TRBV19 CASSSTGGTEAFF TGTGCCAGTAGTAGTACAGGGGGCACTGAAGCTTTCTTT
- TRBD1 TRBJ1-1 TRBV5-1 CASSLWAGGENTEAFF TGCGCCAGCAGCTTGTGGGCAGGGGGCGAGAACACTGAAGCTTTCTTT
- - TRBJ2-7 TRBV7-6 CASSAWATAPYEQYF TGTGCCAGCAGCGCCTGGGCGACAGCCCCCTACGAGCAGTACTTC
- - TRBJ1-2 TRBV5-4 CASSRKYQVLNYGYTF TGTGCCAGCAGCCGGAAGTACCAGGTTTTAAACTATGGCTACACCTTC
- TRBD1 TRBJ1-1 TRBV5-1 CASSLAVGGNTEAFF TGCGCCAGCAGCTTGGCTGTAGGGGGCAACACTGAAGCTTTCTTT
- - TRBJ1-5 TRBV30 CAWSVGQGSNQPQHF TGTGCCTGGAGTGTAGGGCAGGGGAGCAATCAGCCCCAGCATTTT
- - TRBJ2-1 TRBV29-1 CSVVGVGNEQFF TGCAGCGTTGTAGGGGTGGGCAATGAGCAGTTCTTC
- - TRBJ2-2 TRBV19 CASSPGPTAGELFF TGTGCCAGTAGCCCCGGGCCGACGGCCGGGGAGCTGTTTTTT
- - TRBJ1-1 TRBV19 CASRPQGTTEAFF TGTGCCAGTCGGCCCCAGGGTACCACTGAAGCTTTCTTT
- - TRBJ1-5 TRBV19 CASSINSEPNQPQHF TGTGCCAGTAGTATCAATAGCGAGCCGAATCAGCCCCAGCATTTT
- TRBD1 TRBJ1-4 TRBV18 CASSPLDRGREKLFF TGTGCCAGCTCACCACTGGACAGGGGGCGTGAAAAACTGTTTTTT
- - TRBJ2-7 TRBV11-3 CASSSSSYEQYF TGTGCCAGCAGCTCCTCCTCCTACGAGCAGTACTTC
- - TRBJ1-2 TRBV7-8 CASPTGGYGYTF TGTGCCAGCCCCACGGGAGGGTATGGCTACACCTTC
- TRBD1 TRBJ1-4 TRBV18 CASSPGTARNLKKLFF TGTGCCAGCTCACCGGGGACAGCCCGTAATCTTAAAAAACTGTTTTTT
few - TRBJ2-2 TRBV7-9 CASLGGPNTGELFF TGTGCCAGCTTAGGCGGTCCGAACACCGGGGAGCTGTTTTTT
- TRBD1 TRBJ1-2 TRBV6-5 CASSDRVLRGYTF TGTGCCAGCTCAGACAGGGTTCTACGCGGCTACACCTTC
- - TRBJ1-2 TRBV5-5 CASSLQLTGGNYGYTF TGTGCCAGCAGCTTGCAATTGACCGGGGGGAACTATGGCTACACCTTC
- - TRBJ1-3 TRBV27 CASSTSTGGTGNTIYF -
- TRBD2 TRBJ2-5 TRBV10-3 CAISKLAGAPQETQYF TGTGCCATCAGTAAACTAGCGGGAGCTCCCCAAGAGACCCAGTACTTC
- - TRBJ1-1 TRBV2 CASTDGQTNTEAFF TGTGCCAGCACTGACGGACAGACGAACACTGAAGCTTTCTTT
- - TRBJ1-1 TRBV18 CASSSWTEETEAFF TGTGCCAGCTCATCCTGGACAGAGGAGACTGAAGCTTTCTTT
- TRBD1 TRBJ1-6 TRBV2 CATTRDSYNSPLHF TGTGCCACTACAAGGGACAGTTATAATTCACCCCTCCACTTT
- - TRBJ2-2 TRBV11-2 CASSSQWGSGELFF TGTGCCAGCAGCTCTCAATGGGGGTCCGGGGAGCTGTTTTTT
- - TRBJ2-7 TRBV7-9 CASSLVSDGEQYF TGTGCCAGCAGCTTAGTATCCGATGGCGAGCAGTACTTC
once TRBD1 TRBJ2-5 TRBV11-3 CASSPGQGWSETQYF TGTGCCAGCAGCCCTGGACAGGGGTGGTCAGAGACCCAGTACTTC
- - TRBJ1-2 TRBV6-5 CASSEPGLVRGYTF TGTGCCAGCAGTGAACCGGGCCTCGTTCGGGGCTACACCTTC
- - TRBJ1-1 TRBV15 CATSAQGNTEAFF TGTGCCACCAGCGCTCAGGGGAACACTGAAGCTTTCTTT
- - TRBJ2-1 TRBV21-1 CAIGGGPPYNEQFF TGTGCGATTGGTGGGGGGCCCCCCTACAATGAGCAGTTCTTC
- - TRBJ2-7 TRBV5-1 CASSVGTPPAEQYF TGCGCCAGCAGCGTCGGGACACCCCCCGCCGAGCAGTACTTC
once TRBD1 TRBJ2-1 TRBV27 CASSSTGGEQFF TGTGCCAGCAGCTCTACAGGGGGTGAGCAGTTCTTC
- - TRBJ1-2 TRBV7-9 CASSLFTGVDYGYTF TGTGCCAGCAGCCTATTCACGGGGGTTGACTATGGCTACACCTTC
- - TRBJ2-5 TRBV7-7 CASSLGRGTGARQETQYF TGTGCTAGCAGCTTGGGACGGGGGACGGGAGCTCGGCAAGAGACCCAGTACTTC
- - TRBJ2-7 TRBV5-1 CASSEDMSYEQYF TGCGCCAGCAGCGAGGACATGTCCTACGAGCAGTACTTC
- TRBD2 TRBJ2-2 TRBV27 CASSPDRGGANTGELFF TGTGCCAGCAGTCCCGATCGGGGGGGCGCGAACACCGGGGAGCTGTTTTTT
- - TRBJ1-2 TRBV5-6 CASSLEIIVAGYTF TGTGCCAGCAGCTTGGAAATTATAGTGGCTGGCTACACCTTC
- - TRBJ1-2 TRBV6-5 CASSYMMTYGYTF TGTGCCAGCAGTTACATGATGACCTATGGCTACACCTTC
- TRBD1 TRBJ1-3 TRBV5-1 CASSFTGGFAGNTIYF TGCGCCAGCAGCTTTACAGGGGGCTTCGCTGGAAACACCATATATTTT
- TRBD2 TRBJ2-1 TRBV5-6 CASSGLAGVYEQFF TGTGCCAGCAGTGGTCTAGCGGGAGTCTATGAGCAGTTCTTC
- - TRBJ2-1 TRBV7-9 CASSLRGFRSYNEQFF TGTGCCAGCAGCTTAAGAGGGTTTAGGTCCTACAATGAGCAGTTCTTC
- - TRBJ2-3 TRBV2 CASSAVGRGTDTQYF TGTGCCAGCAGTGCAGTTGGCAGGGGCACAGATACGCAGTATTTT
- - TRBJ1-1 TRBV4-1 CASSLTGTTNTEAFF TGCGCCAGCAGCCTTACGGGGACCACGAACACTGAAGCTTTCTTT
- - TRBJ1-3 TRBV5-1 CASSLVQVTSGNTIYF TGCGCCAGCAGCTTGGTGCAGGTTACCTCTGGAAACACCATATATTTT
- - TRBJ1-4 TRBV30 CAWSVSRSLPATNEKLFF TGTGCCTGGAGTGTAAGCCGGTCTCTGCCTGCAACTAATGAAAAACTGTTTTTT
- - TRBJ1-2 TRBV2 CASVSLGGYTF TGTGCCAGCGTCTCTCTGGGTGGCTACACCTTC